The clone carrying this T cell receptor beta chain occurred once. Profiled with immunoSEQ multiplex PCR; TCRdb holds only in-frame clones, not every one. The repertoire consists of around 110,000 clones, with roughly 88% occurring once and the leading ten covering approximately 10%. CDR3 length: 12 residues. Germline V CDR1 and CDR2: SNHLY, FYNNEI. Trimming took off 9 bases at V and 3 bases at J, with 11 bases between the two ends. The data were taken from a study of T cell responses to AZD1222 COVID-19 vaccine. Study in general: Second-dose groups at about 4 or about 12 weeks were pooled.

The sample was peripheral blood, taken on day 0 of AZD1222 vaccination. The V call is TRBV2, the J call TRBJ1-1; TRBD1 is a possible D gene (6 bases). The TCR originated in an adult in good health. This chain's CDR3 is CASSGDYTEAFF. CDR3 nucleotide sequence: TGTGCCAGTTCAGGGGATTACACTGAAGCTTTCTTT.